What follows is one T cell receptor (beta chain) and its context. Profiled with immunoSEQ multiplex PCR; TCRdb holds only in-frame clones, not every one. This repertoire shows about 160,000 clones, about nine tenths found once; its top ten account for about 2%. V was clipped by 3 bases and J by 0 bases, with 15 bases between them. This CDR3 is 16 amino acids long. Germline V gene data show CDR1 as SGDLS and CDR2 as YYNGEE. The data belong to a study of blood T cell repertoires in COVID-19. Sequenced sample: peripheral blood. The chain recombines TRBV9 with TRBJ1-1, with D perhaps matching TRBD1 (5 bases). This sequence was found in a man younger than 35 with acute or convalescent COVID-19. CDR3 DNA sequence: TGTGCCAGCAGCGCCCCGGTGGGAGGGGTGAACACTGAAGCTTTCTTT. This codes for CASSAPVGGVNTEAFF.